Shown below are 27 T cell receptor beta chains from a single sample sequenced in a study of T cells in Graves' hyperthyroidism and ophthalmopathy. The TCR beta CDR3 regions underwent amplification using RNA transcripts as the source. HTBI primers were employed in a first-round RT-PCR of the TCR CDR3. TCRdb independently ran MiXCR on the multiplex PCR reads; one entry per CDR3 protein. The sample has around 700,000 distinct CDR3 sequences; roughly 20% are singletons. Material for sequencing was blood. Source of these receptors: a woman aged 45-60 years with Graves' hyperthyroidism that later progressed to Graves' ophthalmopathy.

The chain has TRBV19 and TRBJ2-1, with D perhaps TRBD1 (6 bases). V was clipped by 4 bases and J by 1 base, with 14 bases between them. Germline V gives CDR1 LNHDA, CDR2 SQIVND (reference sequence). The CDR3 loop spans 16 amino acids. The CDR3 DNA is TGTGCCAGTAGTACAAACAGGGATCCATCCTACAATGAGCAGTTCTTC. Its protein is CASSTNRDPSYNEQFF. Full variable domain (remainder filled in from reference TRBV19 and TRBJ2-1): DGGITQSPKYLFRKEGQNVTLSCEQNLNHDAMYWYRQDPGQGLRLIYYSQIVNDFQKGDIAEGYSVSREKKESFPLTVTSAQKNPTAFYLCASSTNRDPSYNEQFFGPGTRLTVL.

There are a few counts of this clonotype. This chain links TRBV18 with TRBJ1-6; D remains ambiguous. The CDR3 sequence is 12 residues long. Between the trimmed V and J ends, which lost 3 bases and 9 bases, there was a span of 6 bases. Germline assignment: CDR1 KGHSH and CDR2 LQKENI. CDR3 region: CASSPRTSPLHF. For the CDR3, the DNA is TGTGCCAGCTCACCTCGGACTTCACCCCTCCACTTT.

This clonotype was detected only a few times. The chain employs TRBV5-1 and TRBJ2-3; 13 bases are shared with TRBD2. CDR3 length: 16 residues. Losses at the gene ends were 4 bases for V and 1 base for J; bases not matched to a gene: 3. Germline-derived CDR1 and CDR2 are SGHRS and YFSETQ. CDR3 sequence (DNA): TGCGCCAGCAGCCGGACTAGCGGGGGCGGCACAGATACGCAGTATTTT. Protein sequence: CASSRTSGGGTDTQYF.

The table lists this clonotype with a few counts. The chain uses TRBV7-2 and TRBJ2-3; D not certain. CDR1 is SGHTA, CDR2 FQGNSA, per germline. The CDR3 is made up of 14 amino acids. V dropped 5 bases and J dropped 4 bases, with 13 bases sitting between them. The CDR3 bases are TGTGCCAGCAGCCACCTAGAAAACGCAGATACGCAGTATTTT. Encoded protein: CASSHLENADTQYF.

This clonotype was counted at least ten times. This rearrangement joins TRBV19 to TRBJ2-7; 8 positions match TRBD1. Germline assignment: CDR1 LNHDA and CDR2 SQIVND (reference sequence). V was clipped by 5 bases and J by 2 bases; unmatched bases: 5. The CDR3 has 14 amino acids. CDR3 in DNA: TGTGCCAGTAGTGCCGGGACAGGTCCCTACGAGCAGTACTTC. It is translated as CASSAGTGPYEQYF.

The rearrangement uses TRBV18 and TRBJ2-2, with 7 bases lining up with TRBD2. Losses at the gene ends were 1 base for V and 6 bases for J; bases not matched to a gene: 8. CDR1 is KGHSH and CDR2 is LQKENI in the germline V gene. The CDR3 has 16 amino acids. CDR3 coding DNA: TGTGCCAGCTCACCACGGGCGAGCGGGGCCGCCGGGGAGCTGTTTTTT. It yields the protein CASSPRASGAAGELFF.

The rearrangement joins TRBV9 to TRBJ1-2, with D possibly TRBD1 on 6 matching bases. The germline gives CDR1 SGDLS, CDR2 YYNGEE. Trimming removed 3 bases from V and 2 bases from J, with 11 bases in between. The CDR3 sequence is 14 residues long. The CDR3 bases are TGTGCCAGCAGCGCCGCAGGGGCGAACTATGGCTACACCTTC. Protein: CASSAAGANYGYTF.

This clonotype was seen more than once but under ten times. V is TRBV13 and J is TRBJ1-2; D gene unclear. Germline V gene lookup returns CDR1 PRHDT and CDR2 FYEKMQ (reference sequence). The CDR3 length is 14 residues. Trimming removed 2 bases from V and 4 bases from J, with 11 bases in between. In nucleotides, the CDR3 is TGTGCCAGCAGCTTAATCAGTAGGAGCTATGGCTACACCTTC. This encodes CASSLISRSYGYTF.

The table lists this clonotype with many counts. This chain connects TRBV7-2 to TRBJ1-5; no definite D call. V shed 1 base and J shed 0 bases, with 10 bases lying between them. CDR3 length: 16 residues. Germline V gives CDR1 SGHTA, CDR2 FQGNSA. CDR3 loop: CASSLVAPYSNQPQHF. The CDR3 region has the DNA TGTGCCAGCAGCTTAGTGGCACCATATAGCAATCAGCCCCAGCATTTT.

The chain couples TRBV11-2 to TRBJ1-2; TRBD1 aligns across 8 bases. The CDR3 totals 15 residues. CDR1 and CDR2 from the germline V gene are SGHAT and FQNNGV. The ends lost 7 bases at V and 2 bases at J; junction bases unmatched: 9. The CDR3 here is CASNEGAGGNYGYTF. CDR3 DNA: TGTGCCAGCAACGAAGGAGCAGGGGGCAACTATGGCTACACCTTC.

The rearrangement links TRBV19 to TRBJ2-1; 11 bases line up with TRBD1. This CDR3 is 19 amino acids long. The J segment lost 5 bases and the V segment lost 4 bases, leaving 16 bases of the junction unmatched. Looked up from germline, CDR1 is LNHDA and CDR2 is SQIVND (reference sequence). The DNA of the CDR3 is TGTGCCAGTAGTACAATAACCGGGACAGGGGGTTTGCCCAACAATGAGCAGTTCTTC. Translating it yields CASSTITGTGGLPNNEQFF.

This clonotype was observed a few times. The chain links TRBV6-1 to TRBJ1-1, with D unresolved. V was cut by 7 bases and J by 2 bases, with 14 bases left in between. The CDR3 runs 14 residues. Germline V gene lookup returns CDR1 MNHNS and CDR2 SASEGT. The CDR3 here is CASNIDGSNTEAFF. The CDR3 bases are TGTGCCAGCAATATCGACGGATCCAACACTGAAGCTTTCTTT.

This clonotype was seen just once. A much larger clone lies a single base off, so this may be a read error. Written as DNA, the CDR3 is TGTGCCAGCAGTTACTCAGGCGGACGTGGTCATGGCTACACCTTC. Translation gives CASSYSGGRGHGYTF. The chain joins TRBV6-5 to TRBJ1-2, with D uncertain. The V gene's germline CDR1 is MNHEY and CDR2 SVGAGI. Between the trimmed V and J ends, which lost 0 bases and 6 bases, there was a span of 14 bases. The CDR3 spans 15 residues.

The J gene is TRBJ2-5, the V gene TRBV19; perhaps TRBD1 as D (6 bases). V was shortened by 3 bases and J by 7 bases, with 15 bases between the two germline ends. Germline CDR1 LNHDA, CDR2 SQIVND (reference sequence). This CDR3 comprises 14 residues. For the CDR3, the DNA is TGTGCCAGTAGTATCACCGGACAGCCAGGGACCCAGTACTTC. It yields the protein CASSITGQPGTQYF.

V gene TRBV5-1 combines with J gene TRBJ2-2; the D is unclear. The V and J ends lost 0 bases and 6 bases respectively, with 6 bases between them. This CDR3 is built from 13 residues. CDR1 SGHRS and CDR2 YFSETQ come from the germline V gene. CDR3 sequence reads: CASSLEGPGELFF. DNA for the CDR3: TGCGCCAGCAGCTTGGAGGGCCCCGGGGAGCTGTTTTTT.

This clonotype was recorded many times. An end of the junction does not agree with germline; a read error may underlie this. V usage is TRBV7-9 and J usage is TRBJ2-1; possibly TRBD1 or TRBD2 for D (5 bases each). Germline CDR1 is SEHNR and CDR2 is FQNEAQ (reference sequence). CDR3 length: 15 amino acids. The CDR3 nucleotides read TGTGCCAGCAGCTTTATACGGGGCTCCCACAATGAGCAGTTCTTC. As protein: CASSFIRGSHNEQFF.

In this sample, this clonotype turned up many times. The chain employs TRBV12-3 or TRBV12-4 and TRBJ1-1, with D uncertain. CDR3 length: 14 residues. V was shortened by 8 bases and J by 2 bases, with 15 bases between the two germline ends. The CDR3 loop is CASVSSGFNTEAFF. The CDR3 nucleotides are TGTGCCAGCGTCTCATCGGGGTTTAACACTGAAGCTTTCTTT.

In this sample, this clonotype turned up many times. The rearrangement joins TRBV20-1 to TRBJ2-1; 8 nucleotides align to TRBD2. The junction had 13 bases not matched to a gene; V was cut back by 6 bases and J by 6 bases. From germline, CDR1 is DFQATT and CDR2 SNEGSKA (reference sequence). CDR3 length: 15 amino acids. CDR3 DNA sequence: TGCAGTGCACCCGCGGGGCTTGCGGGGGGCAATGAGCAGTTCTTC. Translated: CSAPAGLAGGNEQFF.

This clonotype was detected a few times. The chain couples TRBV10-1 to TRBJ2-1; no clear D gene. Germline V gene sequence: CDR1 WNHNN, CDR2 SYGVQD (reference sequence). Trimming shortened V by 4 bases and J by 3 bases, and 13 bases separated the two germline ends. CDR3 length equals 15 residues. In DNA, the CDR3 is TGCGCCAGCAGTGGGATGAGACACGGCTACAATGAGCAGTTCTTC. It encodes CASSGMRHGYNEQFF.

This clonotype has a handful of counts. The rearrangement uses TRBV6-1 and TRBJ1-5; D gene unclear. Germline V lookup: CDR1 MNHNS, CDR2 SASEGT. This CDR3 region has 12 residues. V was cut by 7 bases and J by 5 bases, with 9 bases left in between. The CDR3 protein is CASTGWDQPQHF. CDR3 nucleotides: TGTGCCAGCACGGGGTGGGATCAGCCCCAGCATTTT.

The gene calls are TRBV10-2 and TRBJ2-5; TRBD1 agrees at 7 bases. CDR3 length: 13 amino acids. V shed 8 bases and J 1 base; nucleotides not matched to a gene: 4. Germline loops: CDR1 WSHSY, CDR2 SAAADI. This CDR3 reads CASGRGSQETQYF. The CDR3 nucleotides are TGCGCCAGCGGCAGGGGGTCCCAAGAGACCCAGTACTTC.

This clonotype was counted between two and nine times. V gene TRBV3-1 combines with J gene TRBJ1-1; TRBD1 matches 8 bases. The CDR3 has 13 amino acids. CDR1 LGHDT and CDR2 YNNKEL come from the germline V gene (reference sequence). V dropped 3 bases and J dropped 7; count of bases not matched to a gene: 4. CDR3 sequence (DNA): TGTGCCAGCAGCCATCAAGGACAGGGTGAAGCTTTCTTT. Translated, it gives CASSHQGQGEAFF.

In this sample, this clonotype turned up a few times. The rearrangement uses TRBV12-3 or TRBV12-4 and TRBJ1-1, with D possibly being TRBD1 (5 bases). The CDR3 runs 15 residues. V lost 5 bases and J lost 7, with 20 bases in between. CDR3 residues: CASSLSGEGPIEAFF. The CDR3 bases are TGTGCCAGCAGTCTATCCGGGGAGGGACCTATTGAAGCTTTCTTT.

Details on this clonotype: One junction end does not reproduce the germline sequence, and a read error may be involved. The gene calls are TRBV5-1 and TRBJ2-3, with D perhaps assigned TRBD1 or TRBD2 (5 bases each). The germline gives CDR1 SGHRS, CDR2 YFSETQ. This CDR3 spans 12 amino acids. CDR3 in amino acids: CASRGATDTRYF. DNA of the CDR3: TGCGCCAGCCGAGGGGCCACAGATACGCGGTATTTT.

This clonotype was seen a few times. A much larger clone differs by one base, so this may be a read error. The chain couples TRBV6-1 to TRBJ1-6; 9 bases align to TRBD1. The CDR3 consists of 16 residues. Trimming cost V 5 bases and J 11 bases; bases outside gene matches: 13. CDR1 MNHNS and CDR2 SASEGT come from the germline V gene. CDR3 protein: CASSKQGAPGNPPLHF. CDR3 sequence (DNA): TGTGCCAGCAGTAAACAGGGGGCGCCGGGGAATCCACCCCTCCACTTT.

This rearrangement joins TRBV20-1 to TRBJ1-4; TRBD1 matches 9 bases. In germline, CDR1 is DFQATT, CDR2 SNEGSKA (reference sequence). The CDR3 length is 14 residues. V lost 6 bases and J lost 4; bases outside the gene matches: 6. CDR3 residues: CSAGTGGLNEKLFF. The CDR3 DNA sequence: TGCAGTGCCGGCACAGGGGGCCTTAATGAAAAACTGTTTTTT.

The V call is TRBV4-1, the J call TRBJ1-1, with 8 bases fitting TRBD1. V trimming: 2 bases; J trimming: 4 bases; junction bases outside the gene matches: 12. Germline V lookup: CDR1 MGHRA, CDR2 YSYEKL. The CDR3 consists of 17 residues. CDR3: CASSQSSGTGLITEAFF. CDR3 sequence (DNA): TGCGCCAGCAGCCAATCTTCCGGGACAGGCCTTATCACTGAAGCTTTCTTT.